These 22 T cell receptor beta chains were sequenced from one sample in a study of T-cell memory formation after mild COVID-19. A single record per CDR3 protein comes from TCRdb applying MiXCR to the 5' RACE reads. The sample lists roughly 450,000 distinct CDR3 sequences, around a sixth occurring once. Input material: PBMCs or a T cell subset sorted from them (not recorded which). The receptor set was obtained from an adult woman who had mild COVID-19 (a few samples of this study predate the infection). Cell type and time point are not known.

This clonotype was recorded a few times. V gene TRBV6-5 combines with J gene TRBJ2-3; maybe TRBD2 (6 bases). V was cut by 8 bases and J by 7 bases, with 7 bases left in between. Per the germline V gene, CDR1 is MNHEY and CDR2 is SVGAGI. CDR3 length: 10 residues. The CDR3 sequence: CASGGNTQYF. The CDR3 DNA reads TGTGCCAGCGGGGGGAATACGCAGTATTTT.

The V gene is TRBV18, the J gene TRBJ2-3, with D perhaps matching TRBD1 (6 bases). Trimming removed 0 bases from V and 0 bases from J, with 13 bases in between. The germline V gene encodes CDR1 KGHSH and CDR2 LQKENI. CDR3 length: 17 amino acids. CDR3 bases: TGTGCCAGCTCACCACCCGGACAGAAGATAAGCACAGATACGCAGTATTTT. Its translation: CASSPPGQKISTDTQYF.

The chain has TRBV2 and TRBJ1-2; TRBD1 matches at 8 bases. The germline V gene encodes CDR1 SNHLY and CDR2 FYNNEI. CDR3 size: 14 residues. The J segment lost 2 bases and the V segment lost 6 bases, leaving 5 bases of the junction unmatched. The CDR3 here is CASRKTGENYGYTF. The CDR3, as DNA: TGTGCCAGCAGAAAGACAGGGGAGAACTATGGCTACACCTTC.

This clonotype was seen a handful of times. This rearrangement joins TRBV7-9 to TRBJ2-6; a weak D match, TRBD1 (6 bases). The germline gives CDR1 SEHNR, CDR2 FQNEAQ (reference sequence). Trimming took 0 bases from V and 2 from J, leaving 8 bases between them. The CDR3 totals 16 residues. The CDR3 DNA follows: TGTGCCAGCAGCTTAGCGTGGGGGCCTGGGGCCAACGTCCTGACTTTC. This gives the protein CASSLAWGPGANVLTF.

In this sample, this clonotype turned up many times. This chain uses TRBV24-1 with TRBJ2-7, with 8 nucleotides matching TRBD1. Trimming removed 4 bases from V and 1 base from J; junction bases left unmatched: 5. Germline V gene lookup returns CDR1 KGHDR and CDR2 SFDVKD. This CDR3 region has 15 residues. CDR3 sequence reads: CATSDPGTGSYEQYF. The CDR3 nucleotides read TGTGCCACCAGTGACCCCGGGACAGGTTCCTACGAGCAGTACTTC.

A few counts support this clonotype. CDR3 DNA: TGTGCCAGCAGCTTGGGACCGGCCCAGGACTATGGCTACACCTTC. This codes for CASSLGPAQDYGYTF. This chain links TRBV27 with TRBJ1-2; D is perhaps TRBD1 (5 bases). V lost 6 bases to trimming and J lost 3 bases, with 17 bases between them. This CDR3 has 15 residues. Germline-derived CDR1 and CDR2 are MNHEY and SMNVEV (reference sequence).

The chain couples TRBV6-2 or TRBV6-3 to TRBJ2-1; no definite D call. V was clipped by 8 bases and J by 9 bases, with 20 bases between them. This CDR3 region has 14 residues. Germline values: CDR1 MNHEY, CDR2 SVGEGT. CDR3 residues: CASLGPPLFVEQFF. The CDR3 nucleotides are TGTGCCAGCTTAGGACCCCCGCTCTTCGTTGAGCAGTTCTTC.

The rearrangement joins TRBV6-2 or TRBV6-3 to TRBJ1-1; tentatively, D is TRBD1 (5 bases). The CDR3 has 13 amino acids. V was clipped by 3 bases and J by 10 bases, with 15 bases between them. Germline CDR1 reads MNHEY; CDR2 reads SVGEGT. In DNA, the CDR3 is TGTGCCAGCAGTTATATCTTGGCAGGGCCAGCTTTCTTT. Protein product: CASSYILAGPAFF.

This clonotype was recorded a few times. The V and J genes are TRBV24-1 and TRBJ2-2; no clear D gene. The length of the CDR3 is 19 residues. Looked up from germline, CDR1 is KGHDR and CDR2 is SFDVKD. The V and J ends lost 0 bases and 0 bases respectively, with 16 bases between them. The CDR3 nucleotides are TGTGCCACCAGTGATTTGCCGTCCTCGAGAGTATCGAACACCGGGGAGCTGTTTTTT. This gives the protein CATSDLPSSRVSNTGELFF.

V is TRBV6-5 and J is TRBJ2-1; weak D call: TRBD1 (6 bases). V dropped 11 bases and J dropped 4 bases, with 15 bases sitting between them. This CDR3 comprises 13 residues. Germline-derived CDR1 and CDR2 are MNHEY and SVGAGI. In DNA form, the CDR3 reads TGTGCCTCTTCAGGGGTGGGGTACAATGAGCAGTTCTTC. This sequence encodes CASSGVGYNEQFF.

This clonotype turned up a few times. V gene TRBV6-1 combines with J gene TRBJ2-7; TRBD2 matches 8 bases. Germline CDR1 MNHNS, CDR2 SASEGT. With 8 bases clipped from V and 6 bases from J, the junction kept 21 bases outside the gene matches. This CDR3 has 17 residues. DNA of the CDR3: TGTGCCAGCTCCGAAAGTCGAGCGGGGGTACGGGTCTCCGAGCAGTACTTC. It is translated as CASSESRAGVRVSEQYF.

This clonotype has more than one count but fewer than ten. The chain carries TRBV29-1 and TRBJ2-7; 8 nucleotides line up with TRBD1. The V and J ends lost 7 bases and 2 bases, in that order; junction bases with no gene match: 4. The length of the CDR3 is 12 residues. CDR1 is SQVTM and CDR2 is ANQGSEA in the germline V gene. The CDR3 DNA follows: TGCAGCGGACGGACAGGGCCCTACGAGCAGTACTTC. This translates into CSGRTGPYEQYF.

The chain is built from TRBV15 and TRBJ1-5; D possibly corresponds to TRBD1 (5 bases). The CDR3 extends over 13 amino acids. Germline CDR1 and CDR2: LNHNV and YYDKDF (reference sequence). V was clipped by 0 bases and J by 8 bases, with 8 bases between them. CDR3 in DNA: TGTGCCACCAGCAGAGATCGGGGGGAGCCCCAGCATTTT. It yields the protein CATSRDRGEPQHF.

This rearrangement joins TRBV18 to TRBJ2-1; possibly TRBD2 for D (6 bases). Germline values: CDR1 KGHSH, CDR2 LQKENI. The CDR3 extends over 17 amino acids. V gave up 6 bases and J gave up 13 bases, with 31 bases separating them. CDR3: CASSGQPRGIRSERQFF. In nucleotides, the CDR3 is TGTGCCAGCTCCGGACAACCCCGCGGGATAAGGAGTGAGCGTCAGTTCTTC.

This clonotype was counted only a few times. This chain connects TRBV6-6 to TRBJ1-5, with a tentative D call TRBD1 (5 bases). The length of the CDR3 is 11 residues. Trimming pared 9 bases from V and 4 bases from J, leaving 7 bases between. Germline loops: CDR1 MNHNY, CDR2 SVGAGI (reference sequence). The CDR3 sequence: CASSGNQPQHF. CDR3 DNA sequence: TGTGCCAGTTCAGGGAATCAGCCCCAGCATTTT.

V is TRBV9 and J is TRBJ2-2; D unclear. The CDR3 has 16 residues. Per the germline V gene, CDR1 is SGDLS and CDR2 is YYNGEE. V was cut by 6 bases and J by 0 bases, with 15 bases left in between. The CDR3 nucleotides read TGTGCCAGCACGTCTCCTTTGCGTGCGAACACCGGGGAGCTGTTTTTT. The encoded protein is CASTSPLRANTGELFF.

The rearrangement uses TRBV11-2 and TRBJ1-2; 8 bases line up with TRBD1. V shed 4 bases and J 6 bases; nucleotides not matched to a gene: 16. The length of the CDR3 is 17 residues. CDR1 SGHAT and CDR2 FQNNGV come from the germline V gene. In nucleotides, the CDR3 is TGTGCCAGCAGCTCCTTCCGGGGGACAGGTTTTTTCCATGGCTACACCTTC. As protein: CASSSFRGTGFFHGYTF.

The J gene is TRBJ2-3, the V gene TRBV18; D perhaps matches TRBD2 (5 bases). This CDR3 is 16 amino acids long. The V gene lost 1 base and the J gene lost 4 bases, with 15 bases spanning the gap. From germline, CDR1 is KGHSH and CDR2 LQKENI. CDR3 loop: CASSPLGQVRADTQYF. CDR3 nucleotide sequence: TGTGCCAGCTCACCACTAGGTCAGGTGAGGGCAGATACGCAGTATTTT.

This clonotype turned up a few times. This rearrangement joins TRBV5-1 to TRBJ2-1, with 12 bases matching TRBD2. The CDR3 contains 16 residues. CDR1 and CDR2 from the germline V gene are SGHRS and YFSETQ. After removal of 4 bases from V and 3 bases from J, the junction contained 5 bases not matched to a gene. For the CDR3, the DNA is TGCGCCAGCAGCATAACTAGCGGGGGGAACTACAATGAGCAGTTCTTC. Its protein product is CASSITSGGNYNEQFF.

The chain is built from TRBV18 and TRBJ2-2; D is perhaps TRBD2 (6 bases). The germline V gene has CDR1 KGHSH and CDR2 LQKENI. The CDR3 spans 14 residues. V was cut by 1 base and J by 4 bases, with 7 bases left in between. The CDR3 coding sequence is TGTGCCAGCTCACCACGGGAGGCCACCGGGGAGCTGTTTTTT. This encodes CASSPREATGELFF.

In its sample, this clonotype was seen many times. The CDR3 spells CSARQGRTEAFF. The CDR3 coding sequence is TGCAGCGCCCGACAGGGGAGGACTGAAGCTTTCTTT. V is TRBV29-1 and J is TRBJ1-1, with 8 bases matching TRBD1. Looked up from germline, CDR1 is SQVTM and CDR2 is ANQGSEA. The CDR3 is 12 amino acids. The junction had 6 bases not matched to a gene; V was cut back by 7 bases and J by 5 bases.

This clonotype has a count of ten or more. The J gene is TRBJ2-2, the V gene TRBV6-6; no clear D. V lost 5 bases and J lost 6, with 4 bases in between. CDR1 is MNHNY, CDR2 SVGAGI, per germline (reference sequence). The CDR3 totals 11 residues. Written as DNA, the CDR3 is TGTGCCAGCAGTAGAGCCGGGGAGCTGTTTTTT. It translates to CASSRAGELFF.